A selection of T cell receptor beta chains follows, all from one sample in a study. TCRdb reanalysed the 5' RACE reads using MiXCR and keeps one entry per CDR3 protein. This table holds roughly 9,000 distinct CDR3 sequences, 16% found once. The sample comprised memory CD4+ T cells sorted from blood. The receptors originated from a female donor with breast cancer. The CDR3 runs from the conserved cysteine through the conserved F or W. Fields, in order: V gene, J gene, D gene, clone size, CDR3 protein, CDR3 DNA. D genes are given only for firm matches. Part of the rows lack a size; the others show once, few, many or a class for expanded clones.

TRBV12-3/TRBV12-4,TRBJ2-7,.,.,CASSCDGEYEQYF,TGTGCCAGCAGTTGCGACGGGGAATACGAGCAGTACTTC
TRBV20-1,TRBJ1-1,.,medium-sized,CSARDLFSEAFF,TGCAGTGCTAGAGACTTGTTTTCGGAAGCTTTCTTT
TRBV5-1,TRBJ1-5,TRBD1,medium-sized,CASSLATGRVAGNQPQHF,TGCGCCAGCAGCTTGGCGACAGGGAGAGTAGCGGGCAATCAGCCCCAGCATTTT
TRBV12-3/TRBV12-4,TRBJ2-5,.,medium-sized,CASSGRTASLETQYF,TGTGCCAGCAGTGGACGGACGGCCTCTTTGGAGACCCAGTACTTC
TRBV20-1,TRBJ2-4,.,medium-sized,CSAKDSQNIQYF,TGCAGTGCTAAGGACAGCCAAAACATTCAGTACTTC
TRBV6-2/TRBV6-3,TRBJ2-2,.,.,CANRRYPGELFF,TGTGCCAACAGGCGCTACCCCGGGGAGCTTTTTTTT
TRBV29-1,TRBJ1-1,TRBD1,medium-sized,CSVSATGGTEAFF,TGCAGCGTTTCTGCTACAGGGGGCACTGAAGCTTTCTTT
TRBV27,TRBJ1-1,.,.,CASSLSALSPEAFF,TGTGCCAGCAGTTTATCAGCTCTTAGCCCTGAAGCTTTCTTT
TRBV20-1,TRBJ2-2,.,medium-sized,CSASSSGRLPTGELFF,TGCAGTGCTAGTTCCAGCGGCAGACTACCCACCGGGGAGCTGTTTTTT
TRBV24-1,TRBJ1-1,TRBD1,medium-sized,CATQTGGRDTEAFF,TGTGCCACCCAGACAGGGGGCCGGGACACTGAAGCTTTCTTT
TRBV6-5,TRBJ1-6,.,medium-sized,CASSYLYGVSSPLHF,TGTGCCAGCAGTTACTTGTACGGGGTTAGTTCACCCCTCCACTTT
TRBV6-1,TRBJ2-7,.,medium-sized,CASSRSGSSYEQYF,TGTGCCAGCAGTCGGTCCGGATCCTCCTACGAGCAGTACTTC
TRBV12-3/TRBV12-4,TRBJ2-1,.,medium-sized,CASSFLGAFEQFF,TGTGCCAGCAGTTTCTTGGGGGCTTTTGAGCAGTTCTTC
TRBV7-2,TRBJ2-7,TRBD2,.,CAGSFAPTAGTYGQYF,TGTGCCGGCAGCTTCGCCCCTACAGCGGGAACCTACGGGCAGTACTTC
TRBV11-3,TRBJ2-7,.,medium-sized,CASSLVVTSGEQYF,TGTGCCAGCAGCTTAGTCGTGACCTCCGGCGAGCAGTACTTC
TRBV27,TRBJ1-6,TRBD1,.,CASSFWDRAHSPLHF,TGTGCCAGCAGTTTCTGGGACAGGGCTCATTCACCCCTCCACTTT
TRBV12-3/TRBV12-4,TRBJ2-5,.,many,CASSLRQETQYF,TGTGCCAGCAGTTTACGTCAGGAGACCCAGTACTTC
TRBV14,TRBJ1-6,.,.,CASSPGRLNSPLHF,TGTGCCAGCAGTCCCGGGAGACTAAATTCACCCCTCCACTTT
TRBV11-3,TRBJ2-1,TRBD2,many,CASSTGLAGNNEQFF,TGTGCCAGCTCTACAGGACTAGCGGGGAACAATGAGCAGTTCTTC
TRBV5-1,TRBJ2-1,TRBD2,medium-sized,CASSFGTSGRGDEQFF,TGCGCCAGCAGCTTCGGGACTAGCGGGAGAGGGGATGAGCAGTTCTTC
TRBV7-9,TRBJ2-7,TRBD2,medium-sized,CASTPGTSGEYEQYF,TGTGCCAGCACCCCGGGGACTAGCGGAGAATACGAGCAGTACTTC
TRBV5-1,TRBJ2-1,.,medium-sized,CASSLYGISYNEQFF,TGCGCCAGCAGCTTGTACGGGATCTCCTACAATGAGCAGTTCTTC
TRBV20-1,TRBJ2-3,.,medium-sized,CSARGGWDTQYF,TGCAGTGCTAGAGGAGGGTGGGATACGCAGTATTTT
TRBV11-2,TRBJ2-7,TRBD2,medium-sized,CASSPQLAGEGEQYF,TGTGCCAGCAGCCCTCAGCTAGCGGGAGAGGGCGAGCAGTACTTC
TRBV5-1,TRBJ2-3,.,medium-sized,CASSMTGHTDTQYF,TGCGCCAGCAGCATGACAGGCCACACAGATACGCAGTATTTT
TRBV11-3,TRBJ2-7,TRBD2,many,CASSRVSGDHYEQYF,TGTGCCAGCAGCAGAGTAAGCGGGGACCACTACGAGCAGTACTTC
TRBV7-2,TRBJ1-1,.,medium-sized,CASSTDSGRNTEAFF,TGTGCCAGCAGCACGGATTCGGGTCGCAACACTGAAGCTTTCTTT
TRBV6-6,TRBJ1-5,.,medium-sized,CASGDSPNQPQHF,TGTGCCAGCGGCGACAGCCCGAATCAGCCCCAGCATTTT
TRBV7-3,TRBJ2-3,.,medium-sized,CASSPTFSTDTQYF,TGTGCCAGCAGCCCCACCTTTAGCACAGATACGCAGTATTTT
TRBV14,TRBJ2-7,.,many,CASSYRASYEQYF,TGTGCCAGCAGCTACAGGGCCTCCTACGAGCAGTACTTC
TRBV10-3,TRBJ2-2,.,medium-sized,CAISGLGRTGELFF,TGTGCCATCAGTGGACTAGGGAGAACCGGGGAGCTGTTTTTT
TRBV27,TRBJ2-1,.,medium-sized,CASRQGRYNEQFF,TGTGCCAGCAGACAGGGCCGCTACAATGAGCAGTTCTTC
TRBV28,TRBJ1-3,.,few,CASRPGRGSSGNTIYF,TGTGCCAGCAGACCCGGAAGGGGATCATCTGGAAACACCATATATTTT
TRBV20-1,TRBJ2-5,.,medium-sized,CSARVWETQYF,TGCAGTGCTAGGGTGTGGGAGACCCAGTACTTC
TRBV20-1,TRBJ1-6,.,.,CSASASAAKADSPPHF,TGCAGTGCTAGTGCTTCGGCAGCAAAGGCGGATTCACCCCCCCACTTT
TRBV2,TRBJ2-3,.,medium-sized,CASTPGRDTQYF,TGTGCCAGCACCCCTGGGAGGGATACGCAGTATTTT
TRBV7-2,TRBJ1-4,.,medium-sized,CASSSDGIGKLFF,TGTGCCAGCAGCTCCGACGGCATCGGAAAACTGTTTTTT
TRBV5-1,TRBJ2-7,.,medium-sized,CASSLMGYEQYF,TGCGCCAGCAGCTTGATGGGATACGAGCAGTACTTC
TRBV7-2,TRBJ1-1,.,.,CASSKTTKNTEAFF,TGTGCCAGCAGCAAAACGACTAAGAACACTGAAGCTTTCTTT
TRBV28,TRBJ2-4,TRBD1,few,CASSDGQGPRNIQYF,TGTGCCAGCAGTGATGGACAGGGCCCTCGTAACATTCAGTACTTC
TRBV5-6,TRBJ2-7,.,medium-sized,CASSLYRVYYEQYF,TGTGCCAGCAGCTTGTACAGGGTTTACTACGAGCAGTACTTC
TRBV29-1,TRBJ2-2,.,.,CSVGRGTGELFF,TGCAGCGTTGGTAGAGGGACCGGGGAGCTGTTTTTT
TRBV4-1,TRBJ2-3,TRBD2,many,CASSQDPGTSESTDTQYF,TGCGCCAGCAGCCAAGATCCCGGGACTAGCGAAAGCACAGATACGCAGTATTTT
TRBV20-1,TRBJ1-3,.,medium-sized,CSAWDVSGNTIYF,TGCAGTGCTTGGGACGTCTCTGGAAACACCATATATTTT